These 14 T cell receptor beta chains originate from one sample sequenced in a study of PD-L1 blockade in urothelial cancer (dated 2017 in TCRdb). Receptor amplification or capture employed the immunoSEQ multiplex PCR assay. TCRdb retrieved this table from immuneACCESS and kept in-frame rearrangements only. Not all clones are present; in checked studies, unresolved V genes account for under half, and no reason is known for the remainder. This sample lists more than 45,000 clones; about four fifths were detected once. Under 5% of the sample is in the top ten clones. Sample: PBMCs, taken around atezolizumab (anti-PD-L1) treatment. These receptors were obtained from a man between 65 and 85 years old with urothelial cancer.

With regard to this clone: Distinct nucleotide sequences in the sample also encode this CDR3. The DNA of the CDR3 is TGTGCCAGTAGTCCGACACAGAACACTGAAGCTTTCTTT. Protein: CASSPTQNTEAFF. The rearrangement uses TRBV19 and TRBJ1-1; D remains unclear. The CDR3 consists of 13 residues. V lost 5 bases and J 1 base, leaving 8 bases between the germline ends. Germline CDR1 and CDR2: LNHDA and SQIVND (reference sequence).

The chain uses TRBV5-1 and TRBJ1-1; D possibly corresponds to TRBD1 (6 bases). Germline V CDR1 and CDR2: SGHRS, YFSETQ. With 4 bases removed from V and 11 bases from J, the gap between germline ends came to 33 bases. CDR3 length: 18 amino acids. DNA of the CDR3: TGCGCCAGCAGCCCGCGTGGGCAGGGGCGAATAAGTCTTTCGTGGGCTTTCTTT. As protein: CASSPRGQGRISLSWAFF.

V is TRBV10-3 and J is TRBJ2-2; TRBD2 aligns across 8 bases. Germline V gene lookup returns CDR1 ENHRY and CDR2 SYGVKD. This CDR3 comprises 15 residues. The V segment lost 2 bases and the J segment 4 bases; nucleotides outside the gene matches: 3. The CDR3, as DNA: TGTGCCATCAGTGAGGGACTAGCACGCACCGGGGAGCTGTTTTTT. It encodes CAISEGLARTGELFF.

This clone was recorded a few times. The CDR3 DNA sequence: TGTGCCGCTAAGGACCTGACGGGAGCGGGCAATCAGCCCCAGCATTTT. This encodes CAAKDLTGAGNQPQHF. The chain recombines TRBV19 with TRBJ1-5; D ambiguous. The germline V gene has CDR1 LNHDA and CDR2 SQIVND (reference sequence). This CDR3 is built from 16 residues. V lost 11 bases and J lost 2, with 22 bases in between.

The J gene is TRBJ1-3, the V gene TRBV11-2; 9 nucleotides align to TRBD1. V shed 2 bases and J 3 bases; nucleotides not matched to a gene: 2. This CDR3 is built from 15 residues. Per the germline V gene, CDR1 is SGHAT and CDR2 is FQNNGV. The CDR3 DNA follows: TGTGCCAGCAGCTTACGGGGACAGGGTGGAAACACCATATATTTT. This codes for CASSLRGQGGNTIYF.

This chain joins TRBV5-8 and TRBJ2-3, with TRBD1 as a possible D gene (6 bases). Germline V lookup: CDR1 SGHTS, CDR2 YDEGEE. Trimming took 4 bases from V and 2 from J, leaving 11 bases between them. CDR3 length equals 14 residues. CDR3 sequence: CASSRGQSTDTQYF. In nucleotides, the CDR3 is TGTGCCAGCAGCCGGGGACAATCCACAGATACGCAGTATTTT.

The rearrangement joins TRBV7-2 to TRBJ1-1; D is possibly TRBD1 (5 bases). Germline CDR1 is SGHTA and CDR2 is FQGNSA. V lost 1 base to trimming and J lost 4 bases, with 13 bases between them. The CDR3 runs 15 residues. DNA for the CDR3: TGTGCCAGCAGCTTAGGAGGTGCCGGGGGCACTGAAGCTTTCTTT. This sequence encodes CASSLGGAGGTEAFF.

The rearrangement uses TRBV7-3 and TRBJ2-1, with 12 bases fitting TRBD2. CDR3 length: 15 residues. Germline V gives CDR1 SGHTA, CDR2 FQGTGA. Germline trimming cut 5 bases from V and 4 bases from J; bases unmatched to any gene: 3. The CDR3 nucleotides are TGTGCCAGCAGCCTAGGACTAGCGGGATACAATGAGCAGTTCTTC. Encoded protein: CASSLGLAGYNEQFF.

The CDR3 loop reads CAWSVWAGADGYTF. The CDR3, as DNA: TGTGCCTGGAGTGTATGGGCAGGGGCGGATGGCTACACCTTC. V is TRBV30 and J is TRBJ1-2; tentatively, D is TRBD1 (6 bases). Trimming pared 0 bases from V and 6 bases from J, leaving 14 bases between. The CDR3 is made up of 14 amino acids. Germline CDR1 GTSNPN, CDR2 SVGIG (reference sequence).

The chain employs TRBV28 and TRBJ2-1; tentative D call: TRBD2 (6 bases). V dropped 1 base and J dropped 3 bases, with 10 bases sitting between them. The length of the CDR3 is 15 residues. CDR1 is MDHEN, CDR2 SYDVKM, per germline. CDR3 region: CASSLSGGFYNEQFF. CDR3 sequence (DNA): TGTGCCAGCAGTTTATCCGGGGGTTTCTACAATGAGCAGTTCTTC.

This sequence joins TRBV5-4 and TRBJ2-3; 9 bases agree with TRBD2. The length of the CDR3 is 15 residues. Germline V gene data show CDR1 as SGHNT and CDR2 as YYREEE (reference sequence). J gave up 4 bases and V 5 bases, and 8 bases lay outside the gene matches. CDR3 in amino acids: CASRVGGRAADTQYF. CDR3 nucleotide sequence: TGTGCCAGCAGGGTAGGCGGGAGGGCAGCAGATACGCAGTATTTT.

The chain recombines TRBV10-3 with TRBJ2-3; tentatively, D is TRBD2 (6 bases). This CDR3 is 16 amino acids long. Trimming took 0 bases from V and 2 from J, leaving 12 bases between them. Per the germline V gene, CDR1 is ENHRY and CDR2 is SYGVKD. In DNA form, the CDR3 reads TGTGCCATCAGTGAGTCGGGATCGGACTACACAGATACGCAGTATTTT. Protein sequence: CAISESGSDYTDTQYF.

This clone was counted a single time. Written as DNA, the CDR3 is TGTGCCAGCAGGGCGACAGGCGAATCCTACGAGCAGTACTTC. This gives the protein CASRATGESYEQYF. The chain employs TRBV5-6 and TRBJ2-7, with D perhaps TRBD1 (6 bases). CDR1 and CDR2 from the germline V gene are SGHDT and YYEEEE. V gave up 5 bases and J gave up 1 base, with 13 bases separating them. This CDR3 comprises 14 residues.

The chain employs TRBV6-5 and TRBJ2-4; 8 bases agree with TRBD1. After removal of 6 bases from V and 13 bases from J, the junction contained 11 bases not matched to a gene. This CDR3 comprises 13 residues. In germline, CDR1 is MNHEY, CDR2 SVGAGI. CDR3 sequence: CASRRRGQGGQYF. Written as DNA, the CDR3 is TGTGCCAGCAGGAGACGAGGACAGGGCGGGCAGTACTTC.